This record looks at one T cell receptor beta chain sequence and its context. Produced via immunoSEQ multiplex PCR; TCRdb's table is partial and in-frame only. The sample yields about 99,000 clones, 91% seen once. The data were taken from a study of blood T cell repertoires in COVID-19. Germline CDR1 reads MNHEY; CDR2 reads SMNVEV (reference sequence). With V trimmed by 7 bases and J by 4 bases, 5 bases remained unmatched. This CDR3 is built from 14 residues. This clonotype originated in a human donor in a cohort sampled during active COVID-19. The rearrangement uses TRBV27 and TRBJ2-3; TRBD2 matches 10 bases. The sequencing input was peripheral blood. The CDR3 protein is CASKTSGKSDTQYF. The CDR3, as DNA: TGTGCCAGCAAAACTAGCGGGAAATCAGATACGCAGTATTTT.